This TCR beta chain was found in a study of blood T cell repertoires in COVID-19. Across the study: Researchers got acute and convalescent COVID-19 samples from the United States, Italy and Spain.

Germline V gives CDR1 SGHTA, CDR2 FQGNSA. The V gene lost 5 bases and the J gene lost 3 bases, with 17 bases spanning the gap. This CDR3 is 16 amino acids long. Some clones are missing from TCRdb's copy, which holds only in-frame ones; the method was immunoSEQ multiplex PCR. The table has more than 250,000 clones, 75% to 90% seen once. The rearrangement links TRBV7-2 to TRBJ1-5; unclear D gene. Source material: peripheral blood. The receptor comes from a human donor in a cohort sampled during active COVID-19. CDR3 nucleotides: TGTGCCAGCAGCCTCGGAGGCGGGGTCCCCAATCAGCCCCAGCATTTT. Amino acids: CASSLGGGVPNQPQHF. The full variable domain, with the rest looked up from reference TRBV7-2 and TRBJ1-5, is GAGVSQSPSNKVTEKGKDVELRCDPISGHTALYWYRQSLGQGLEFLIYFQGNSAPDKSGLPSDRFSAERTGGSVSTLTIQRTQQEDSAVYLCASSLGGGVPNQPQHFGDGTRLSIL.